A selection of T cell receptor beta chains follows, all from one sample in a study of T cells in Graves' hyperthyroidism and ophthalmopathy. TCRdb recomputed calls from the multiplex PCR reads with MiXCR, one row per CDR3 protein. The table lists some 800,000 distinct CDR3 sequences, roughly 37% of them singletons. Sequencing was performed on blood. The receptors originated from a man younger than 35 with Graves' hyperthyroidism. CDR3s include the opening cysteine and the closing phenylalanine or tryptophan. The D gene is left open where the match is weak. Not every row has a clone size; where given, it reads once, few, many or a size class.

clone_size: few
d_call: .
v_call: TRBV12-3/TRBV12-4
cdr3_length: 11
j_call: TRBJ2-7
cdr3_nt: TGTGCCAGCAGTTTCGGGTGGGAGCAGTACTTC
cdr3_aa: CASSFGWEQYF

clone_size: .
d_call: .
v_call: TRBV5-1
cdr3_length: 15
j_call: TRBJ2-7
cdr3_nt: TGCGCCAGCAGCGCCGATACAGTAACCTCCGACGAGCAGTACTTC
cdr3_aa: CASSADTVTSDEQYF

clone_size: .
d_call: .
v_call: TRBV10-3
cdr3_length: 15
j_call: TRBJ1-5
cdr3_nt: TGTGCCAGCTCACGGAATCACGTGGAGAATCAGCCCCAGCATTTT
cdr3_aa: CASSRNHVENQPQHF

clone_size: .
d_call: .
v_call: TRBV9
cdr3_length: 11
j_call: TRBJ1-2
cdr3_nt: TGTGCCAGCAGCCAAGAGAGCGGCTACACCTTC
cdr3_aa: CASSQESGYTF

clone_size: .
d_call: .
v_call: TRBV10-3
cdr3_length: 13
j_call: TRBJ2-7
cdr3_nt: TGTGCCATCAAATCAGGGAGCTCCTACGAGCAGTACTTC
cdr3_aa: CAIKSGSSYEQYF

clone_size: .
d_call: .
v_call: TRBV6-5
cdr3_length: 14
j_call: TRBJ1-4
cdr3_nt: TGTGCCAGCAGGGAGGGAAGGTCTAATGAAAAACTGTTTTTT
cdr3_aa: CASREGRSNEKLFF

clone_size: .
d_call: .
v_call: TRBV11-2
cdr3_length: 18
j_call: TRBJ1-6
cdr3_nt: TGTGCCAGCAGCTTGAATCCGGGACAACCTGGGAATAATTCACCCCTCCACTTT
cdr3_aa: CASSLNPGQPGNNSPLHF

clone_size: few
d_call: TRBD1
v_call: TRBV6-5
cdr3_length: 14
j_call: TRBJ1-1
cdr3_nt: TGTGCCAGCAGCCCGACAGGGGTAGTCACTGAAGCTTTCTTT
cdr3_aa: CASSPTGVVTEAFF

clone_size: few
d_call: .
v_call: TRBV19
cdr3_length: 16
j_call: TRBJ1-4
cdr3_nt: TGTGCCAGTACCCCCGCCGCGCGGCGACTCAATGAAAAACTGTTTTTT
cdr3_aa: CASTPAARRLNEKLFF

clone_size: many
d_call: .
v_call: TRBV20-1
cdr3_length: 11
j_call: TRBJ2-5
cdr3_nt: TGCAGTGCTAGAGATGACGTGACCCAGTACTTC
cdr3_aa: CSARDDVTQYF

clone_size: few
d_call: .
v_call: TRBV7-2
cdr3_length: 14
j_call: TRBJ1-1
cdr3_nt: TGTGCCAGCAGCCTAGTGGGGGGGGGGAGAAAAGCTTTCTTT
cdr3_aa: CASSLVGGGRKAFF

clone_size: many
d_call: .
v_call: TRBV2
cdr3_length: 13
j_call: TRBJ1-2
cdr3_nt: TGTGCCAGCAGTGGGGGCGGACAACATGGCTACACCTTC
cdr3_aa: CASSGGGQHGYTF

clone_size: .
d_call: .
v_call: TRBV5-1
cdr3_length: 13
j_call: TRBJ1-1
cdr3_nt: TGCGCCAGCATGGAGGATATGAACACTGAAGCTTTCTTT
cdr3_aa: CASMEDMNTEAFF

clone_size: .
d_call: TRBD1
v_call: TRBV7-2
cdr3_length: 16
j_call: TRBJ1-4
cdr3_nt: TGCGCCAGCAGCTATCCGCTCGGGACAGGGGATGAAAAACTGTTTTTT
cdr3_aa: CASSYPLGTGDEKLFF

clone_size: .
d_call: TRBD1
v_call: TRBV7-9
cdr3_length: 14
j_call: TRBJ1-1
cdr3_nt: TGTGCCAGCAGTTTCGGGACAGGGGAAACTGAAGCTTTCTTT
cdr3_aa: CASSFGTGETEAFF

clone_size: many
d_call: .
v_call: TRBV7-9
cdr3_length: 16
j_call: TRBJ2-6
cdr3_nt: TGTGCCAGCAGCCCGGCACCGAGCTCTGGGGCCAACGTCCTGACTTTC
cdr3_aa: CASSPAPSSGANVLTF

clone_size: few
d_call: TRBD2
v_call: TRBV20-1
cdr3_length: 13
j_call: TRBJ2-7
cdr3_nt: TGCAGTGCTGCAAGCAGCGGGAAGTACGAGCAGTACTTC
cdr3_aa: CSAASSGKYEQYF

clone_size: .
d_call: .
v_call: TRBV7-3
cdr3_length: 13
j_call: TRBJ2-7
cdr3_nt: TGTGCCAGCAGCTTAACGACTACCCACGAGCAGTACTTC
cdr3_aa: CASSLTTTHEQYF

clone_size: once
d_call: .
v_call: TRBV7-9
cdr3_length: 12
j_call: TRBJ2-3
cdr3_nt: TGTGTCGAGGTAGCAGGCACAGATACGCAGTATTTT
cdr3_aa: CVEVAGTDTQYF

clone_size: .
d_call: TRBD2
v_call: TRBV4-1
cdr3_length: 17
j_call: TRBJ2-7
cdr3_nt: TGTGCCAGCAGCCCTCCGTCGCTAGCGGGGTTTTCCTACGAGCAGTACTTC
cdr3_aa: CASSPPSLAGFSYEQYF

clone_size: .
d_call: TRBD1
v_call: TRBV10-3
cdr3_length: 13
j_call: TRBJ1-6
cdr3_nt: TGTGCCATCACGGGACAGCTTAATTCACCCCTCCACTTT
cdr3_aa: CAITGQLNSPLHF

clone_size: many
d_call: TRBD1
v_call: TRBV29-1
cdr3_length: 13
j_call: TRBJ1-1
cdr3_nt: TGCAGCGTTGTGACAGGGACGAACACTGAAGCTTTCTTT
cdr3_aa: CSVVTGTNTEAFF

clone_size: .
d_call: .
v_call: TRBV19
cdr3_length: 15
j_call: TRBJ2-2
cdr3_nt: TGTGCCAGTAGTATCCTGAGGACAGATACCGGGGAGCTGTTTTTT
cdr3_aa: CASSILRTDTGELFF

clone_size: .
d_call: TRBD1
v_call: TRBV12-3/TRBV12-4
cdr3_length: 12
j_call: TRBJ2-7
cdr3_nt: TGTGCCAGCAGGGGACAGGGGACCGAGCAGTACTTC
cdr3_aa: CASRGQGTEQYF